This T cell receptor (beta chain) was retrieved from a study of blood T cell repertoires in COVID-19 (dated by TCRdb to about 2020). For the wider study: Samples covering the acute and convalescent phases of COVID-19 were provided by collaborators in the United States, Italy and Spain. The material from the prospective study consisted of cDNA or gDNA derived from T cells, B-cell-depleted T cells, or PBMCs. The dataset comprised deeply sampled blood TCRbeta repertoires from subjects exposed to, actively infected with, or recovered from COVID-19. The repertoires were made available in a free public database intended to serve as a resource for research on the immune response to SARS-CoV-2. Samples were obtained from the ongoing ImmuneRACE study (first 160 participants) and from 1,200 or so subjects provided by 6 global collaborators. Sample metadata almost always included a de-identified subject ID, COVID-19 status, age in years and sex. Where available, HLA class I and class II types were obtained from metadata supplied by the sample provider rather than from assay-based typing.

Overall results and qualifications from the work: Clinical and demographic metadata were provided uncurated, with the amount varying by source and participant.

A remark on this clone: This receptor's antigen is unknown. Per-nucleotide qualities are absent, and no much larger clonotype sits a single base away.

The collaborating institutions used their own protocols to collect whole blood in K2EDTA tubes. For TCRbeta analysis, collaborator samples were shipped as frozen whole blood, as isolated PBMCs, or as DNA extracted from either sample type. Reading from cysteine to phenylalanine, the CDR3 counts 13 amino acids. Only CDR3 DNA is held: 39 bases, read in frame from base 1. At the junction V is shortened by 8 bases and J by 6 bases; bases outside the gene matches: 4. The immunoSEQ Assay, a bias-controlled multiplex PCR, was used to amplify TCRbeta CDR3 regions from genomic DNA. In the paper's pipeline: Nucleated cell counts per sample were estimated from amplification of reference gene primers within the assay. To quantify the absolute abundance of each unique TCRbeta CDR3 rearrangement, sequence reads were collapsed and filtered. For each sample, productive Simpson clonality was calculated by taking the square root of Simpson's diversity index across productive rearrangements. The table was pulled from immuneACCESS by TCRdb, which kept in-frame rearrangements only. Such tables lose some clones; where checked, under half of the loss comes from unresolved V genes, and the rest has no known cause. Clonal size and the V and J genes are those of that table, whereas D and trimming came from the DNA. The sample profile shows about 180,000 clones; 87% of them were found once. The ten largest clonotypes hold 1.6% of the sample.

The chain uses TRBV12-3 or TRBV12-4 and TRBJ1-5, and 10 junctional nucleotides match TRBD1. Sequencing was carried out using peripheral blood. The TCR originated in a woman in her fifties or sixties with acute or convalescent COVID-19. The DNA sequence is TGTGCCAGCCGGGGACAGGGGAGTCAGCCCCAGCATTTT. Its translation reads: CASRGQGSQPQHF.